This T cell receptor (beta chain) was retrieved from a study of blood T cell repertoires in COVID-19. V shed 2 bases and J shed 2 bases, with 15 bases lying between them. This CDR3 spans 16 amino acids. Germline V gene sequence: CDR1 LGHNA, CDR2 YSLEER. Clones were sequenced by immunoSEQ multiplex PCR, and TCRdb holds only the in-frame ones, with some missing. The sample includes approximately 100,000 clones, 80% to 90% of them seen just once. This clonotype was sampled from a woman older than 75 with acute or convalescent COVID-19. The source material was peripheral blood. The chain uses TRBV4-3 and TRBJ2-5; TRBD2 might be the D (5 bases). The DNA for the CDR3 is TGCGCCAGCAGCCAATATGTGAGCGGAACTCAAGAGACCCAGTACTTC. It encodes CASSQYVSGTQETQYF.